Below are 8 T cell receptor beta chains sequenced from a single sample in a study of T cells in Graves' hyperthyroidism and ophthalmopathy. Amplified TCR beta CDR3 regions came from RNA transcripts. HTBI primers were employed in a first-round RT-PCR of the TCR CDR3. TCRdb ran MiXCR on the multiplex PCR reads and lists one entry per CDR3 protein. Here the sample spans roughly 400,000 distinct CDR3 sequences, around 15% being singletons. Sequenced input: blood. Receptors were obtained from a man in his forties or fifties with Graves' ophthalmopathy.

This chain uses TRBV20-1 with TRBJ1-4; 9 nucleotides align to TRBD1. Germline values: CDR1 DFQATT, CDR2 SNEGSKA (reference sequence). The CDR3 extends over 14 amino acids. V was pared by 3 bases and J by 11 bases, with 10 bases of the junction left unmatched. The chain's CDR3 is CSASSGTGSGKLFF. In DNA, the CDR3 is TGCAGTGCTAGTTCAGGGACAGGGAGTGGGAAACTGTTTTTT.

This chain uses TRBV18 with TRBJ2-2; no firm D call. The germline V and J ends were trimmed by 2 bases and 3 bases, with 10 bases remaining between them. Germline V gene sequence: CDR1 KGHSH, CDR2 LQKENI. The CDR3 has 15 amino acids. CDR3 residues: CASSPYLADTGELFF. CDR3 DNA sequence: TGTGCCAGCTCACCATACCTGGCGGACACCGGGGAGCTGTTTTTT.

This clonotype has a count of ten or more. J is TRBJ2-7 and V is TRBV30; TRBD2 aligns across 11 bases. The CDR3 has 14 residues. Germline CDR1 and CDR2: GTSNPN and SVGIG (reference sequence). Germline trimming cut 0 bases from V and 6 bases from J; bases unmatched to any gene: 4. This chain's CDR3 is CAWSVLAGVVEQYF. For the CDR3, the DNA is TGTGCCTGGAGTGTACTAGCGGGAGTTGTCGAGCAGTACTTC.

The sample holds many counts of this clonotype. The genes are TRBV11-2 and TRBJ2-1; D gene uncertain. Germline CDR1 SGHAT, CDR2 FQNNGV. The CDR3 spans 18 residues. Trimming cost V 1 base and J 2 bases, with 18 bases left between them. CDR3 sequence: CASSLGAYSDYPYNEQFF. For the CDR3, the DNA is TGTGCCAGCAGCTTAGGAGCGTACAGCGATTATCCCTACAATGAGCAGTTCTTC.

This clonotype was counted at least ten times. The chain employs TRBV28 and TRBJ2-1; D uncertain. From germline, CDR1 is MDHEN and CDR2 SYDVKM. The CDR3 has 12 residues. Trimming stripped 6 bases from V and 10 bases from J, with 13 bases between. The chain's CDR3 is CASSSASVEQFF. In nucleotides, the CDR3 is TGTGCCAGCAGCAGTGCATCGGTAGAGCAGTTCTTC.

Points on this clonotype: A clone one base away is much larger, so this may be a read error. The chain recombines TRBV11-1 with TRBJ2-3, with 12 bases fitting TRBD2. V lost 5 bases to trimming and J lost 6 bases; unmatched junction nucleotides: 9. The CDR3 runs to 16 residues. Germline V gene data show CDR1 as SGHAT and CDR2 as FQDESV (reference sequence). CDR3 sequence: CASSHEASGRADTQYF. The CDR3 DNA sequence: TGTGCCAGCAGCCACGAGGCTAGCGGGAGGGCCGATACGCAGTATTTT.

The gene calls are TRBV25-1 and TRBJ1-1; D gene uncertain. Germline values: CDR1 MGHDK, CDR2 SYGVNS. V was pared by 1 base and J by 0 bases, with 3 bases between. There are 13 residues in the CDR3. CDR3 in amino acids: CASSESLNTEAFF. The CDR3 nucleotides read TGTGCCAGCAGTGAATCTCTGAACACTGAAGCTTTCTTT.

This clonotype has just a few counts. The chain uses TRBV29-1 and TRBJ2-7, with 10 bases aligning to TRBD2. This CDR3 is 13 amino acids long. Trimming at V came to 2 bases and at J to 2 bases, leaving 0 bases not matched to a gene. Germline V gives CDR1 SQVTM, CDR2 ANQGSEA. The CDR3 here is CSVESGRAYEQYF. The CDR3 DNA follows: TGCAGCGTTGAAAGCGGGAGGGCCTACGAGCAGTACTTC.